The source of this T cell receptor beta chain is a study of CD8 T cells in ankylosing spondylitis. This clonotype was seen at least ten times. Its antigen remains unidentified. Study-level results: Under 10 highly homologous variants formed a TCR beta motif that appeared characteristic of ankylosing spondylitis blood. Some motif variants were previously reported in reactive arthritis synovial fluid and blood. From matched ankylosing spondylitis synovial fluid, disease-linked clones were reportedly recovered at significantly enriched levels.

5'-RACE, quantitative and with molecular barcodes, yielded the TCR beta libraries. TCRdb ran MiXCR on the 5' RACE reads and lists one entry per CDR3 protein. The sample contains approximately 250,000 distinct CDR3 sequences, about 11% of which appear only once. Input material: blood, either unsorted or a sorted T cell fraction (not recorded which). This TCR came from a male donor with ankylosing spondylitis or in good health (not recorded which).

The CDR3 region has the DNA TGTGCCAGCAGCATTGGGGGGACAGGGAGAGGGGCCAAAAACATTCAGTACTTC. Its translation: CASSIGGTGRGAKNIQYF. This chain links TRBV21-1 with TRBJ2-4; the DNA was not used to check the table's D call, TRBD1. TRBV21-1 is reported as a pseudogene. The CDR3 is 18 residues long.